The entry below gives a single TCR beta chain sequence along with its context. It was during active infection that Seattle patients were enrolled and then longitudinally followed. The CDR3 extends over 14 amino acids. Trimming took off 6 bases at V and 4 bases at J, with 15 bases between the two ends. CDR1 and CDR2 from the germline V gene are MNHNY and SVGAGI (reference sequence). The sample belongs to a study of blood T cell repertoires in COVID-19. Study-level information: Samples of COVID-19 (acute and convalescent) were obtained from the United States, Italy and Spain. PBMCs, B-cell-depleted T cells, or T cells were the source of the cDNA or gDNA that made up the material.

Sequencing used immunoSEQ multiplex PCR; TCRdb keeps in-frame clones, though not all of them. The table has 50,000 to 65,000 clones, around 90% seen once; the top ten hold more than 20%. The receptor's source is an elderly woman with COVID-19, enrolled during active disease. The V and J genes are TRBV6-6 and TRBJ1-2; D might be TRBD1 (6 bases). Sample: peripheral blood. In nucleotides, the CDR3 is TGTGCCAGCAGGACATCAGGGGAGCTCTATGGCTACACCTTC. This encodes CASRTSGELYGYTF.